The rows below give T cell receptor beta chains drawn from one sample of a study of blood T cell repertoires in COVID-19. Measured with immunoSEQ multiplex PCR; TCRdb has only the in-frame clones, and not every one. The sample comprises about 62,000 clones, 86% of which are singletons, and about 1.5% rests with the top ten. The specimen sequenced was peripheral blood. These receptors were taken from a woman of 80 years or more with acute or convalescent COVID-19. CDR3s include the opening cysteine and the closing phenylalanine or tryptophan. D genes are given only for firm matches. The listing skips clone size in some rows; elsewhere it reads once, few, many or a size class.

clone_size: NA; j_call: TRBJ2-3; d_call: NA; v_call: TRBV2; cdr3_aa: CASSFGLGGTDTQYF; cdr3_nt: TGTGCCAGCAGTTTCGGACTAGGGGGAACAGATACGCAGTATTTT
clone_size: few; j_call: TRBJ1-3; d_call: TRBD1; v_call: TRBV6-5; cdr3_aa: CASSRLSDRRIYF; cdr3_nt: TGTGCCAGCAGCCGCCTTTCGGACAGGCGAATATATTTT
clone_size: NA; j_call: TRBJ2-7; d_call: TRBD1; v_call: TRBV29-1; cdr3_aa: CSVGTGQGAYEQYF; cdr3_nt: TGCAGCGTTGGAACAGGACAGGGGGCCTACGAGCAGTACTTC
clone_size: NA; j_call: TRBJ2-7; d_call: TRBD1; v_call: TRBV18; cdr3_aa: CASSPTERQGVQYF; cdr3_nt: TGTGCCAGCTCACCGACCGAACGACAGGGGGTGCAGTACTTC
clone_size: NA; j_call: TRBJ1-5; d_call: TRBD1; v_call: TRBV19; cdr3_aa: CASSMVAGGQPQHF; cdr3_nt: TGTGCCAGTAGTATGGTCGCAGGGGGCCAGCCCCAGCATTTT
clone_size: NA; j_call: TRBJ2-7; d_call: TRBD1; v_call: TRBV6-5; cdr3_aa: CASSPGTGVYEQYF; cdr3_nt: TGTGCCAGCAGCCCCGGGACAGGGGTATACGAGCAGTACTTC
clone_size: NA; j_call: TRBJ2-7; d_call: TRBD1; v_call: TRBV30; cdr3_aa: CAWRRRDRDHYEQYF; cdr3_nt: TGTGCCTGGAGACGCCGGGACAGGGATCATTACGAGCAGTACTTC
clone_size: NA; j_call: TRBJ2-3; d_call: NA; v_call: TRBV5-6; cdr3_aa: CASSFRTDTDTQYF; cdr3_nt: TGTGCCAGCAGCTTTAGGACAGACACAGATACGCAGTATTTT
clone_size: few; j_call: TRBJ1-6; d_call: NA; v_call: TRBV9; cdr3_aa: CASSDRVNSPLHF; cdr3_nt: TGTGCCAGCAGCGACAGGGTTAATTCACCCCTCCACTTT
clone_size: NA; j_call: TRBJ1-1; d_call: NA; v_call: TRBV5-5; cdr3_aa: CASSFRGSRTEAFF; cdr3_nt: TGTGCCAGCAGCTTTAGAGGGTCTCGTACTGAAGCTTTCTTT
clone_size: NA; j_call: TRBJ2-5; d_call: TRBD2; v_call: TRBV6-2/TRBV6-3; cdr3_aa: CASSYDALAGEETQYF; cdr3_nt: TGTGCCAGCAGTTACGATGCGCTAGCGGGAGAAGAGACCCAGTACTTC
clone_size: NA; j_call: TRBJ2-1; d_call: NA; v_call: TRBV3-1/TRBV3-2; cdr3_aa: CASSQGPQGTYNEQFF; cdr3_nt: TGTGCCAGCAGCCAAGGCCCGCAGGGGACCTACAATGAGCAGTTCTTC
clone_size: NA; j_call: TRBJ2-3; d_call: TRBD2; v_call: TRBV6-6; cdr3_aa: CASGRKLAGEPDTQYF; cdr3_nt: TGTGCCAGCGGTCGAAAACTAGCGGGAGAACCAGATACGCAGTATTTT
clone_size: NA; j_call: TRBJ2-7; d_call: TRBD2; v_call: TRBV6-5; cdr3_aa: CASRFSGTKEQYF; cdr3_nt: TGTGCCAGCAGGTTTTCCGGGACTAAAGAGCAGTACTTC
clone_size: NA; j_call: TRBJ2-3; d_call: TRBD2; v_call: TRBV7-8; cdr3_aa: CASVRGVPTSTDTQYF; cdr3_nt: TGTGCCAGCGTACGGGGGGTTCCGACAAGCACAGATACGCAGTATTTT
clone_size: NA; j_call: TRBJ2-2; d_call: NA; v_call: TRBV4-3; cdr3_aa: CASSQEPGLMDTGELFF; cdr3_nt: TGCGCCAGCAGCCAAGAGCCAGGACTAATGGACACCGGGGAGCTGTTTTTT
clone_size: NA; j_call: TRBJ2-5; d_call: TRBD1; v_call: TRBV5-1; cdr3_aa: CASSLGTGQETQYF; cdr3_nt: TGCGCCAGCAGCTTGGGGACAGGTCAAGAGACCCAGTACTTC
clone_size: NA; j_call: TRBJ1-4; d_call: TRBD1; v_call: TRBV18; cdr3_aa: CASSSRQGGNEKLFF; cdr3_nt: TGTGCCAGCTCATCTCGACAGGGTGGGAATGAAAAACTGTTTTTT
clone_size: NA; j_call: TRBJ2-7; d_call: NA; v_call: TRBV3-1/TRBV3-2; cdr3_aa: CASSRGNEQYF; cdr3_nt: TGTGCCAGCAGCCGCGGGAACGAGCAGTACTTC
clone_size: NA; j_call: TRBJ1-4; d_call: NA; v_call: TRBV30; cdr3_aa: CAWSVRGPSEKLFF; cdr3_nt: TGTGCCTGGAGTGTCAGGGGCCCGAGCGAAAAACTGTTTTTT
clone_size: NA; j_call: TRBJ2-3; d_call: TRBD2; v_call: TRBV7-2; cdr3_aa: CASSGTSGGAGTQYF; cdr3_nt: TGTGCCAGCAGCGGGACTAGCGGGGGGGCCGGTACGCAGTATTTT
clone_size: NA; j_call: TRBJ2-7; d_call: NA; v_call: TRBV30; cdr3_aa: CAWSQDGLRGSGEQYF; cdr3_nt: TGTGCCTGGAGTCAGGACGGATTAAGGGGGAGCGGCGAGCAGTACTTC
clone_size: NA; j_call: TRBJ2-7; d_call: TRBD1; v_call: TRBV5-1; cdr3_aa: CASSRTGQGDYEQYF; cdr3_nt: TGCGCCAGCAGCCGGACGGGACAGGGAGATTACGAGCAGTACTTC
clone_size: NA; j_call: TRBJ2-7; d_call: NA; v_call: TRBV5-1; cdr3_aa: CASSFGLYEQYF; cdr3_nt: TGCGCCAGCAGCTTCGGACTTTACGAGCAGTACTTC
clone_size: NA; j_call: TRBJ1-6; d_call: NA; v_call: TRBV30; cdr3_aa: CAWSAVQGRSPLHF; cdr3_nt: TGTGCCTGGAGTGCTGTACAGGGCCGATCACCCCTCCACTTT
clone_size: NA; j_call: TRBJ1-3; d_call: NA; v_call: TRBV3-1/TRBV3-2; cdr3_aa: CASSHRTDSGNRGDTIYF; cdr3_nt: TGTGCCAGCAGCCACAGGACAGATTCTGGAAACCGGGGAGACACCATATATTTT
clone_size: NA; j_call: TRBJ2-1; d_call: NA; v_call: TRBV25-1; cdr3_aa: CATRNWAYNEQFF; cdr3_nt: TGTGCCACCCGCAACTGGGCATACAATGAGCAGTTCTTC
clone_size: NA; j_call: TRBJ1-5; d_call: NA; v_call: TRBV3-1/TRBV3-2; cdr3_aa: CASSQAGENQPQHF; cdr3_nt: TGTGCCAGCAGCCAAGCTGGAGAGAATCAGCCCCAGCATTTT
clone_size: NA; j_call: TRBJ1-2; d_call: NA; v_call: TRBV12-3/TRBV12-4; cdr3_aa: CASGGHGYGYTF; cdr3_nt: TGTGCCAGCGGCGGGCACGGCTATGGCTACACCTTC
clone_size: NA; j_call: TRBJ1-1; d_call: NA; v_call: TRBV12-3/TRBV12-4; cdr3_aa: CASSRQNTEAFF; cdr3_nt: TGTGCCAGCAGCCGACAGAACACTGAAGCTTTCTTT
clone_size: NA; j_call: TRBJ1-2; d_call: TRBD1; v_call: TRBV4-3; cdr3_aa: CASSRTGGGYTF; cdr3_nt: TGCGCCAGCAGCCGAACAGGGGGGGGCTACACCTTC
clone_size: NA; j_call: TRBJ1-2; d_call: NA; v_call: TRBV6-5; cdr3_aa: CASSYSQGIDGYTF; cdr3_nt: TGTGCCAGCAGTTACTCGCAGGGTATCGATGGCTACACCTTC
clone_size: NA; j_call: TRBJ2-3; d_call: NA; v_call: TRBV19; cdr3_aa: CASSLRRQGGQTDTQYF; cdr3_nt: TGTGCCAGTAGTCTAAGGCGGCAGGGCGGACAGACAGATACGCAGTATTTT
clone_size: NA; j_call: TRBJ1-1; d_call: NA; v_call: TRBV3-1/TRBV3-2; cdr3_aa: CASSQDLGQANTEAFF; cdr3_nt: TGTGCCAGCAGCCAAGATCTTGGGCAGGCGAACACTGAAGCTTTCTTT
clone_size: NA; j_call: TRBJ2-5; d_call: NA; v_call: TRBV4-1; cdr3_aa: CASSQEPGETQYF; cdr3_nt: TGCGCCAGCAGCCAAGAGCCGGGAGAGACCCAGTACTTC
clone_size: NA; j_call: TRBJ2-3; d_call: TRBD2; v_call: TRBV15; cdr3_aa: CATSRRLAGRSDTQYF; cdr3_nt: TGTGCCACCAGCAGGCGACTAGCGGGACGCTCAGATACGCAGTATTTT
clone_size: few; j_call: TRBJ2-6; d_call: NA; v_call: TRBV3-1/TRBV3-2; cdr3_aa: CASSQERTGYSGANVLTF; cdr3_nt: TGTGCCAGCAGCCAAGAACGTACAGGCTACTCTGGGGCCAACGTCCTGACTTTC
clone_size: NA; j_call: TRBJ2-1; d_call: TRBD2; v_call: TRBV20-1; cdr3_aa: CSASAGGLNEQFF; cdr3_nt: TGCAGTGCTAGTGCGGGAGGTCTAAATGAGCAGTTCTTC
clone_size: NA; j_call: TRBJ2-2; d_call: TRBD1; v_call: TRBV25-1; cdr3_aa: CASSLDRGRAGELFF; cdr3_nt: TGTGCCAGCAGTTTAGACAGGGGTAGAGCCGGGGAGCTGTTTTTT
clone_size: NA; j_call: TRBJ2-5; d_call: NA; v_call: TRBV11-2; cdr3_aa: CASSLVTGETQYF; cdr3_nt: TGTGCCAGCAGCTTAGTAACAGGCGAGACCCAGTACTTC
clone_size: few; j_call: TRBJ2-3; d_call: NA; v_call: TRBV3-1/TRBV3-2; cdr3_aa: CASSQEPRAGDTQYF; cdr3_nt: TGTGCCAGCAGCCAAGAGCCCAGGGCTGGGGATACGCAGTATTTT
clone_size: NA; j_call: TRBJ2-1; d_call: TRBD2; v_call: TRBV6-6; cdr3_aa: CASKAGGRNEQFF; cdr3_nt: TGTGCCAGCAAAGCGGGGGGACGCAATGAGCAGTTCTTC
clone_size: NA; j_call: TRBJ1-4; d_call: TRBD1; v_call: TRBV28; cdr3_aa: CASRPSGQTFQLFF; cdr3_nt: TGTGCCAGCAGACCCTCGGGACAGACCTTCCAACTGTTTTTT
clone_size: few; j_call: TRBJ1-3; d_call: TRBD1; v_call: TRBV7-9; cdr3_aa: CASSTRGQAISGNTIYF; cdr3_nt: TGTGCCAGCAGCACGAGGGGACAGGCGATCTCTGGAAACACCATATATTTT
clone_size: NA; j_call: TRBJ2-5; d_call: NA; v_call: TRBV19; cdr3_aa: CASSMRGRGAETQYF; cdr3_nt: TGTGCCAGTAGTATGAGGGGGCGGGGCGCTGAGACCCAGTACTTC
clone_size: NA; j_call: TRBJ2-2; d_call: NA; v_call: TRBV7-3; cdr3_aa: CASSLVGSGELFF; cdr3_nt: TGTGCCAGCAGCTTAGTCGGGTCCGGGGAGCTGTTTTTT
clone_size: once; j_call: TRBJ2-4; d_call: NA; v_call: TRBV3-1/TRBV3-2; cdr3_aa: CASSQGYRSGDIQYF; cdr3_nt: TGTGCCAGCAGCCAAGGCTACAGATCAGGGGACATTCAGTACTTC
clone_size: NA; j_call: TRBJ2-3; d_call: NA; v_call: TRBV6-5; cdr3_aa: CASSPTADTQYF; cdr3_nt: TGTGCCAGCAGTCCTACAGCAGATACGCAGTATTTT
clone_size: NA; j_call: TRBJ2-7; d_call: TRBD2; v_call: TRBV6-2/TRBV6-3; cdr3_aa: CASSGLAASDVHF; cdr3_nt: TGTGCCAGCAGCGGACTAGCGGCCTCCGACGTACACTTC
clone_size: NA; j_call: TRBJ2-1; d_call: TRBD2; v_call: TRBV7-9; cdr3_aa: CASRRSGSSYNEQFF; cdr3_nt: TGTGCCAGCAGACGCAGCGGGAGCTCCTACAATGAGCAGTTCTTC
clone_size: NA; j_call: TRBJ2-3; d_call: TRBD1; v_call: TRBV4-2; cdr3_aa: CASSKTDRGTDTQYF; cdr3_nt: TGTGCCAGCAGCAAGACGGACAGGGGTACAGATACGCAGTATTTT
clone_size: NA; j_call: TRBJ2-5; d_call: NA; v_call: TRBV6-5; cdr3_aa: CASRQSYSRGETQYF; cdr3_nt: TGTGCCAGCAGACAGTCGTATTCAAGGGGAGAGACCCAGTACTTC
clone_size: NA; j_call: TRBJ1-5; d_call: NA; v_call: TRBV28; cdr3_aa: CASSLGGIQPQHF; cdr3_nt: TGTGCCAGCAGTTTAGGGGGGATTCAGCCCCAGCATTTT
clone_size: NA; j_call: TRBJ2-5; d_call: NA; v_call: TRBV9; cdr3_aa: CASNNGKEEETQYF; cdr3_nt: TGTGCCAGCAACAACGGGAAAGAAGAAGAGACCCAGTACTTC
clone_size: NA; j_call: TRBJ2-5; d_call: TRBD2; v_call: TRBV7-2; cdr3_aa: CASSTPTSGVETQYF; cdr3_nt: TGTGCCAGCAGCACCCCGACTAGCGGGGTAGAGACCCAGTACTTC
clone_size: NA; j_call: TRBJ2-7; d_call: NA; v_call: TRBV19; cdr3_aa: CASSSRVREQYF; cdr3_nt: TGTGCCAGTAGTTCCAGGGTACGCGAGCAGTACTTC
clone_size: NA; j_call: TRBJ1-5; d_call: NA; v_call: TRBV25-1; cdr3_aa: CASSDPQEGKPQHF; cdr3_nt: TGTGCCAGCAGTGATCCCCAGGAGGGGAAGCCCCAGCATTTT